This T cell receptor (beta chain) is drawn from a study of blood T cell repertoires in COVID-19 (dated by TCRdb to the early 2020s). Study-wide context: Samples covering the acute and convalescent phases of COVID-19 were provided by collaborators in the United States, Italy and Spain. The prospective study material was composed of cDNA or gDNA derived from T cells, B-cell-depleted T cells, or PBMCs. Deeply sampled blood TCRbeta repertoires from subjects exposed to, actively infected with, or recovered from COVID-19 were included in the dataset. The repertoires were released in a freely available public database meant as a resource for research on the immune response to SARS-CoV-2. Samples were obtained from the ongoing ImmuneRACE study (first 160 participants) and from 1,000 to 1,500 subjects provided by 6 global collaborators. The sample metadata nearly always contained a de-identified subject ID, COVID-19 status, age in years and sex. HLA class I and class II types, where available, came from metadata supplied by the sample provider rather than from assay-based typing. Broad study findings and their caveats: How much clinical and demographic metadata was included differed by source and by participant, and the metadata was provided uncurated.

TCRbeta CDR3 regions were amplified from genomic DNA using the immunoSEQ Assay, a bias-controlled multiplex PCR. The original pipeline was this. Nucleated cell counts per sample were estimated from amplification of reference gene primers within the assay. To quantify the absolute abundance of each unique TCRbeta CDR3 rearrangement, sequence reads were collapsed and filtered. For each sample, productive Simpson clonality was calculated as the square root of Simpson's diversity index over productive rearrangements. In its TCRdb copy, this immuneACCESS table keeps in-frame sequences only and misses some clones. Where compared with another copy, unresolved V genes explain less than half of these, and the others have no known cause. Clone size and V and J calls were adopted from that table, with D and trimming inferred from the DNA. The sample contains some 490,000 clones, roughly 85% of them found a single time. Of the sample, approximately 3% falls within the top ten clones.

Whole blood was collected in K2EDTA tubes by collaborating institutions according to the institutions' own protocols. For TCRbeta analysis, collaborators shipped samples as frozen whole blood, isolated PBMCs, or DNA extracted from either of those sample types. Including cysteine and phenylalanine, the CDR3 has 17 amino acids. Just CDR3 DNA is preserved here, 51 bases in frame from base 1. The germline V gene (reference sequence) supplies CDR1 LNHDA and CDR2 SQIVND. V ends up 6 bases short and J 7 bases short, with an unmatched junction base count of 12. Remarks on this clone: The target of this receptor is not known. No base-level quality is on record; no much larger clone is a single base apart.

This clonotype originated in a human donor in a cohort sampled during active COVID-19. The V gene is TRBV19 and the J gene is TRBJ2-2; 12 junctional bases match TRBD2. The specimen sequenced was peripheral blood. The CDR3 protein: CASSQTRLAGAGGELFF. In nucleotide form, the sequence is TGTGCCAGTAGCCAGACCAGACTAGCGGGAGCGGGCGGGGAGCTGTTTTTT. With the rest looked up from the reference TRBV19 and TRBJ2-2 genes rather than sequenced, the full variable domain is DGGITQSPKYLFRKEGQNVTLSCEQNLNHDAMYWYRQDPGQGLRLIYYSQIVNDFQKGDIAEGYSVSREKKESFPLTVTSAQKNPTAFYLCASSQTRLAGAGGELFFGEGSRLTVL.